A selection of T cell receptor beta chains follows, all from one sample in a study of blood T cell repertoires in COVID-19. Assay used: immunoSEQ multiplex PCR; TCRdb lists only in-frame clones, some missing. The sample consists of 200,000 to 250,000 clones, around nine tenths of them appearing once. Input material: PBMCs or T cells enriched from blood (not recorded which). Receptors were obtained from a man aged 25 to 40 in a cohort exposed to, infected with or recovered from COVID-19 (not recorded which). Each CDR3 is given without its conserved first and last residue.

V gene: TRBV4-1
CDR3 length: 11
CDR3 protein: ASSHTGGYEQY

V gene: TRBV11-2
CDR3 length: 13
CDR3 protein: ASSLAGGSYNEQF

V gene: TRBV4-3
CDR3 length: 13
CDR3 protein: ASSPGGAGANVLT

V gene: TRBV11-2
CDR3 length: 14
CDR3 protein: ASSEQRRGQRNTIY

V gene: TRBV5-1
CDR3 length: 13
CDR3 protein: ASSGGLAGVNEQF

V gene: TRBV19
CDR3 length: 11
CDR3 protein: ASSTQGPYGYT

V gene: TRBV9
CDR3 length: 16
CDR3 protein: ASSPSGLAGDYRNEQF

V gene: TRBV7-2
CDR3 length: 10
CDR3 protein: ASSLVGFEQY

V gene: TRBV7-2
CDR3 length: 15
CDR3 protein: ASSTLRGLSSYNEQF

V gene: TRBV27
CDR3 length: 13
CDR3 protein: ASSSIPGLAREQY

V gene: TRBV11-2
CDR3 length: 13
CDR3 protein: ASSLGGGAGTEAF

V gene: TRBV9
CDR3 length: 12
CDR3 protein: ASSVGNALTEQY

V gene: TRBV4-1
CDR3 length: 12
CDR3 protein: ASSQSTGFYGYT

V gene: TRBV19
CDR3 length: 12
CDR3 protein: ASSGLAGVKTQY

V gene: TRBV28
CDR3 length: 10
CDR3 protein: ASSRLSYEQY

V gene: TRBV19
CDR3 length: 13
CDR3 protein: ASSIGLVGSTEAF

V gene: TRBV25-1
CDR3 length: 14
CDR3 protein: ASSDGGAGYTGELF

V gene: TRBV7-2
CDR3 length: 14
CDR3 protein: ASSDYRGINTGELF

V gene: TRBV6-1
CDR3 length: 12
CDR3 protein: ASSERSGFYEQY

V gene: TRBV7-2
CDR3 length: 11
CDR3 protein: ASSLQFWETQY

V gene: TRBV5-1
CDR3 length: 14
CDR3 protein: ASSLRSRGGDNEQF

V gene: TRBV7-3
CDR3 length: 12
CDR3 protein: ASSPDRDEETQY

V gene: TRBV7-3
CDR3 length: 13
CDR3 protein: ASSSSPGSTDTQY

V gene: TRBV5-1
CDR3 length: 18
CDR3 protein: ASSLGFAGTGEGMNTEAF

V gene: TRBV14
CDR3 length: 13
CDR3 protein: ASSQVAGGWYEQY

V gene: TRBV6-5
CDR3 length: 12
CDR3 protein: ASKRQGAGNTIY

V gene: TRBV14
CDR3 length: 15
CDR3 protein: ASSLRLLAGAQETQY

V gene: TRBV28
CDR3 length: 13
CDR3 protein: ASSLARTGGVSQH

V gene: TRBV4-2
CDR3 length: 14
CDR3 protein: ASSPRTGNSNQPQH

V gene: TRBV28
CDR3 length: 12
CDR3 protein: ASTEGYSNQPQH

V gene: TRBV6-4
CDR3 length: 12
CDR3 protein: ASSDGLASDEQF

V gene: TRBV28
CDR3 length: 15
CDR3 protein: ASSLVFSAQGDLGYT

V gene: TRBV9
CDR3 length: 12
CDR3 protein: ASSVRTGGDEQF

V gene: TRBV2
CDR3 length: 14
CDR3 protein: ASSARPWRANYGYT

V gene: TRBV28
CDR3 length: 10
CDR3 protein: ASTTPGKEAF